A single T cell receptor (beta chain) is shown here with its context. Patients were diagnosed with urothelial carcinoma, either locally advanced or metastatic. Germline CDR1 MNHEY, CDR2 SMNVEV (reference sequence). This CDR3 region has 14 residues. With 8 bases removed from V and 3 bases from J, the gap between germline ends came to 14 bases. This sample stems from a study of PD-L1 blockade in urothelial cancer. The overall study: Patients had been given 0 to 3 earlier chemotherapy regimens. Analyses were performed on blood at 3 weeks after treatment start (the second dose) and at 6 weeks.

Every PCR was spiked with synthetic TCR analog templates. Clones were read by immunoSEQ multiplex PCR, and TCRdb kept only the in-frame ones, dropping some. The sample consists of some 100,000 clones, about 90% of them appearing once. The sequences come from PBMCs, collected around atezolizumab (anti-PD-L1) treatment. The TCR originated in a woman of 80 years or more with urothelial cancer. The chain links TRBV27 to TRBJ2-1, with D perhaps matching TRBD2 (5 bases). In nucleotides, the CDR3 is TGTGCCAGCTCTCCGGGTCGGGGCTACAATGAGCAGTTCTTC. Encoded protein: CASSPGRGYNEQFF.